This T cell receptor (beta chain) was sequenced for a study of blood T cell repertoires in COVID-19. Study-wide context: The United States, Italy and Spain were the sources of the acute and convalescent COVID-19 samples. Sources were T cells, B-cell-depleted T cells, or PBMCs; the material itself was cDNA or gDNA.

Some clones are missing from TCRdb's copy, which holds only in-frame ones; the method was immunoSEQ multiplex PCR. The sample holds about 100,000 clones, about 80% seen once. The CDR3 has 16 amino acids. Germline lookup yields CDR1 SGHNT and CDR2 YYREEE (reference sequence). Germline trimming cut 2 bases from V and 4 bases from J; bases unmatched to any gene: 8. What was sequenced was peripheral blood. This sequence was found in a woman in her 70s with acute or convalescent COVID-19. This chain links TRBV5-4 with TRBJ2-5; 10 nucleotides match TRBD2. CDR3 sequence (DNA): TGTGCCAGCAGCTTTGGTCGAGCGGGGGGGGTAGAGACCCAGTACTTC. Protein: CASSFGRAGGVETQYF.